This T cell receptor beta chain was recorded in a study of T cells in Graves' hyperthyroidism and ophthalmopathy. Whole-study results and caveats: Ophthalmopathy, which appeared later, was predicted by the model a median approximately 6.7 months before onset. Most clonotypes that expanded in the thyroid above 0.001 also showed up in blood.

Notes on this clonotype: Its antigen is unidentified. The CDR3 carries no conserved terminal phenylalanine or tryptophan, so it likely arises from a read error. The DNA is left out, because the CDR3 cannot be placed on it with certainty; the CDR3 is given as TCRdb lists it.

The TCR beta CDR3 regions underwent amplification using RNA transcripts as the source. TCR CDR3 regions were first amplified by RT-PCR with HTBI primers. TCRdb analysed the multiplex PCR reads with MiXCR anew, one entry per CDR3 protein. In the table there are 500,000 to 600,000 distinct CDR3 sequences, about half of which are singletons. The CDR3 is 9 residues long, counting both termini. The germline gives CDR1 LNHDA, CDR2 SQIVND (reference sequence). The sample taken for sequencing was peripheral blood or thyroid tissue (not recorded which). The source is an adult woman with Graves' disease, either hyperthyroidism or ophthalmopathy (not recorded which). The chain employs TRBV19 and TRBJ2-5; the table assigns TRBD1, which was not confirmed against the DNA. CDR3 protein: CASTPGPGV.